The rows below give T cell receptor beta chains drawn from one sample of a study of T-cell memory formation after mild COVID-19. Via MiXCR, TCRdb re-called the 5' RACE reads, giving one row per CDR3 protein. In the table there are roughly 550,000 distinct CDR3 sequences, about a fifth of which are singletons. Sequenced sample: PBMCs or a T cell subset sorted from them (not recorded which). These receptor sequences come from an adult woman who had mild COVID-19 (a few samples of this study predate the infection). Cell type and time point are not known. Both conserved end residues are part of each CDR3.

TRBV9	TRBJ2-1	14	CASSASGGRNEQFF
TRBV3-1	TRBJ1-4	15	CASSQPGRRNEKLFF
TRBV3-1	TRBJ2-7	15	CASSHTGTGLYEQYF
TRBV7-3	TRBJ2-1	16	CASSLMTGTGFNEQFF
TRBV7-9	TRBJ1-1	14	CASSRDRSRTEAFF
TRBV28	TRBJ2-1	15	CASKGAGGSRNEQFF
TRBV2	TRBJ1-3	15	CASSETRTDGNTIYF
TRBV20-1	TRBJ2-7	13	CSARVRGSYEQYF
TRBV2	TRBJ2-5	13	CASRLDQEETQYF
TRBV20-1	TRBJ2-1	13	CSARRSGADEQFF
TRBV20-1	TRBJ2-5	15	CSARTGSWYQETQYF
TRBV12-3/TRBV12-4	TRBJ2-7	14	CASSLTGSFYEQYF
TRBV12-3/TRBV12-4	TRBJ1-6	13	CASSTRHNSPLHF
TRBV7-7	TRBJ1-4	15	CASSATALKGEKLFF
TRBV10-3	TRBJ1-2	13	CAISGRQNYGYTF
TRBV18	TRBJ2-1	15	CASSGLADWNNEQFF
TRBV4-3	TRBJ2-7	16	CASSQVLWLKTYEQYF
TRBV9	TRBJ1-6	17	CASSVLWRTAENSPLHF
TRBV5-1	TRBJ2-3	15	CASSPTGVSADTQYF
TRBV7-2	TRBJ2-7	14	CASSLLSGRAEQYF
TRBV2	TRBJ1-1	11	CASSRTNEAFF
TRBV5-1	TRBJ2-1	16	CASSTGNTSGRKEQFF
TRBV12-3/TRBV12-4	TRBJ2-3	15	CASSLELGRTDTQYF
TRBV12-3/TRBV12-4	TRBJ1-5	14	CASSYSGGNQPQHF
TRBV2	TRBJ1-2	15	CASRASRGFNYGYTF
TRBV11-2	TRBJ2-1	14	CASTHLVSLNEQFF
TRBV9	TRBJ2-7	15	CASSVWGQGAYEQYF
TRBV3-1	TRBJ1-3	17	CASSTHGRIHSGNTIYF
TRBV12-3/TRBV12-4	TRBJ2-5	13	CASNSQGEDTQYF
TRBV18	TRBJ2-1	15	CASSLLHNSDNEQFF
TRBV12-3/TRBV12-4	TRBJ2-7	15	CASSFGDLSSYEQYF
TRBV5-1	TRBJ2-3	16	CASSSGGGLTTDTQYF
TRBV4-1	TRBJ2-3	16	CASSQRPLAATDTQYF
TRBV7-2	TRBJ2-7	15	CASSLRTMPSYEQYF
TRBV6-2/TRBV6-3	TRBJ2-1	14	CASSYTSQGGEQFF
TRBV6-5	TRBJ2-5	16	CASSYLRLPEAETQYF
TRBV12-3/TRBV12-4	TRBJ2-5	13	CASSYQKGETQYF
TRBV2	TRBJ1-5	16	CASRRTGQTSNQPQHF
TRBV5-1	TRBJ2-7	16	CASKTTASGSNYEQYF
TRBV6-5	TRBJ2-7	15	CASSYSIAGAHEQYF
TRBV4-2	TRBJ2-7	19	CASSQEGLRDRFGTYEQYF
TRBV7-9	TRBJ2-7	14	CASSPPWAGEEQYF
TRBV6-2/TRBV6-3	TRBJ2-7	12	CASRPPSGQPYF
TRBV27	TRBJ1-2	15	CASSSRQEITYGYTF
TRBV12-3/TRBV12-4	TRBJ2-2	15	CASSPRTGLTGELFF
TRBV20-1	TRBJ2-5	14	CSARRQGLKETQYF
TRBV6-4	TRBJ2-1	14	CASKQGALDNEQFF
TRBV7-9	TRBJ2-1	11	CASSHGQGQFF
TRBV9	TRBJ2-7	15	CASSVVGQGDHEQYF
TRBV3-1	TRBJ2-5	13	CASVLRAKETQYF
TRBV5-4	TRBJ1-2	15	CASSSPQGAGHGYTF
TRBV4-1	TRBJ2-3	14	CASSRGGVTDTQYF